The rows below give T cell receptor beta chains drawn from one sample of a study of graft-versus-host responses after intestinal transplantation. Method: immunoSEQ multiplex PCR; TCRdb's copy keeps in-frame clones and lacks some. The data show just over 20,000 clones, 89% seen once. The source material was PBMCs, sampled about 69 days after intestinal transplantation. All receptors come from a human patient who received an intestinal transplant, so some T cells may come from the graft donor. The CDR3 runs from the conserved cysteine through the conserved F or W. The order of the fields is V gene, J gene, D gene, clone size, CDR3 protein, CDR3 DNA. A D gene is named only where the DNA matches it firmly. Clone size, where shown, is once, few, many, or a class for clones that have expanded.

V gene: TRBV30
J gene: TRBJ1-1
D gene: TRBD1
clone size: .
CDR3 protein: CAWSSGGATEAFF
CDR3 DNA: TGTGCCTGGAGCTCAGGGGGCGCCACTGAAGCTTTCTTT

V gene: TRBV19
J gene: TRBJ1-1
D gene: TRBD1
clone size: .
CDR3 protein: CASIPSGTGNTEAFF
CDR3 DNA: TGTGCCAGTATCCCATCCGGGACAGGAAACACTGAAGCTTTCTTT

V gene: TRBV9
J gene: TRBJ2-7
D gene: .
clone size: .
CDR3 protein: CASSPETVTYEQYF
CDR3 DNA: TGTGCCAGCAGCCCCGAGACAGTTACCTACGAGCAGTACTTC

V gene: TRBV7-6
J gene: TRBJ2-3
D gene: TRBD2
clone size: .
CDR3 protein: CASSLAGGTDTQYF
CDR3 DNA: TGTGCCAGCAGCTTAGCGGGGGGGACAGATACGCAGTATTTT

V gene: TRBV7-6
J gene: TRBJ2-3
D gene: TRBD2
clone size: .
CDR3 protein: CASSLSRTSLDTQYF
CDR3 DNA: TGTGCCAGCAGCTTATCGCGGACTAGCCTAGATACGCAGTATTTT

V gene: TRBV6-5
J gene: TRBJ2-4
D gene: .
clone size: .
CDR3 protein: CASSYSIGRHIQYF
CDR3 DNA: TGTGCCAGCAGTTACTCGATTGGAAGGCACATTCAGTACTTC

V gene: TRBV4-3
J gene: TRBJ2-4
D gene: .
clone size: .
CDR3 protein: CASSQDRAKNIQYF
CDR3 DNA: TGCGCCAGCAGCCAAGACAGGGCCAAAAACATTCAGTACTTC

V gene: TRBV7-9
J gene: TRBJ2-3
D gene: TRBD2
clone size: .
CDR3 protein: CASSAQVAGGRRSTDTQYF
CDR3 DNA: TGTGCCAGCAGCGCCCAGGTAGCGGGGGGTCGTAGGAGCACAGATACGCAGTATTTT

V gene: TRBV11-2
J gene: TRBJ1-2
D gene: .
clone size: .
CDR3 protein: CASSLERQLGYTF
CDR3 DNA: TGTGCCAGCAGCTTAGAGCGCCAGCTCGGCTACACCTTC

V gene: TRBV5-6
J gene: TRBJ2-2
D gene: .
clone size: .
CDR3 protein: CASSYETTEVFTGELFF
CDR3 DNA: TGTGCCAGCAGCTACGAGACAACTGAAGTTTTCACCGGGGAGCTGTTTTTT

V gene: TRBV11-2
J gene: TRBJ2-6
D gene: TRBD2
clone size: .
CDR3 protein: CASTTAGGPGANVLTF
CDR3 DNA: TGTGCCAGCACCACAGCGGGGGGGCCTGGGGCCAACGTCCTGACTTTC

V gene: TRBV29-1
J gene: TRBJ2-6
D gene: TRBD2
clone size: .
CDR3 protein: CSVETSGGNSGANVLTF
CDR3 DNA: TGCAGCGTTGAGACTAGCGGGGGGAATTCTGGGGCCAACGTCCTGACTTTC

V gene: TRBV29-1
J gene: TRBJ2-7
D gene: .
clone size: .
CDR3 protein: CSVEGDSFYEQYF
CDR3 DNA: TGCAGCGTTGAAGGGGACTCCTTCTACGAGCAGTACTTC

V gene: TRBV4-3
J gene: TRBJ2-6
D gene: .
clone size: .
CDR3 protein: CASSQVQSSGANVLTF
CDR3 DNA: TGCGCCAGCAGCCAAGTACAGTCCTCTGGGGCCAACGTCCTGACTTTC

V gene: TRBV2
J gene: TRBJ2-7
D gene: .
clone size: .
CDR3 protein: CASSDWDTGDEQYF
CDR3 DNA: TGTGCCAGCAGTGATTGGGATACGGGCGACGAGCAGTACTTC

V gene: TRBV6-6
J gene: TRBJ2-1
D gene: TRBD2
clone size: .
CDR3 protein: CASSYGVAGWNEQFF
CDR3 DNA: TGTGCCAGCAGTTACGGGGTAGCGGGCTGGAATGAGCAGTTCTTC

V gene: TRBV5-3
J gene: TRBJ2-2
D gene: .
clone size: .
CDR3 protein: CARSLAGDGELFF
CDR3 DNA: TGTGCCAGAAGCTTGGCCGGGGACGGGGAGCTGTTTTTT

V gene: TRBV19
J gene: TRBJ2-3
D gene: .
clone size: .
CDR3 protein: CASSTMTGYTDTQYF
CDR3 DNA: TGTGCCAGTAGTACGATGACAGGTTACACAGATACGCAGTATTTT

V gene: TRBV28
J gene: TRBJ2-1
D gene: .
clone size: .
CDR3 protein: CASSLRVTVAGDEQFF
CDR3 DNA: TGTGCCAGCAGTTTAAGAGTGACAGTAGCAGGGGATGAGCAGTTCTTC

V gene: TRBV4-3
J gene: TRBJ2-1
D gene: .
clone size: .
CDR3 protein: CASSQDGASYNEQFF
CDR3 DNA: TGCGCCAGCAGCCAAGATGGGGCTTCCTACAATGAGCAGTTCTTC

V gene: TRBV5-8
J gene: TRBJ2-7
D gene: TRBD1
clone size: .
CDR3 protein: CASSSDRGLYEQYF
CDR3 DNA: TGTGCCAGCAGCTCGGACAGGGGTTTGTACGAGCAGTACTTC

V gene: TRBV6-1
J gene: TRBJ2-1
D gene: .
clone size: .
CDR3 protein: CASSEYEENNEQFF
CDR3 DNA: TGTGCCAGCAGTGAATACGAAGAAAACAATGAGCAGTTCTTC

V gene: TRBV6-1
J gene: TRBJ2-7
D gene: .
clone size: .
CDR3 protein: CASSPIGAKVYEQYF
CDR3 DNA: TGTGCCAGCAGCCCGATAGGGGCCAAAGTCTACGAGCAGTACTTC

V gene: TRBV7-2
J gene: TRBJ2-3
D gene: .
clone size: .
CDR3 protein: CASSLPVLASTDTQYF
CDR3 DNA: TGTGCCAGCAGCCTCCCGGTACTAGCTTCCACAGATACGCAGTATTTT

V gene: TRBV10-3
J gene: TRBJ2-3
D gene: TRBD1
clone size: .
CDR3 protein: CAISESRDRGSSTDTQYF
CDR3 DNA: TGTGCCATCAGTGAGTCTCGAGACAGGGGGTCGAGCACAGATACGCAGTATTTT

V gene: TRBV5-6
J gene: TRBJ2-5
D gene: .
clone size: .
CDR3 protein: CASSSQLASKTQYF
CDR3 DNA: TGTGCCAGCAGCTCGCAGCTAGCATCGAAGACCCAGTACTTC

V gene: TRBV10-2
J gene: TRBJ2-5
D gene: TRBD1
clone size: .
CDR3 protein: CASSDPGGARETQYF
CDR3 DNA: TGCGCCAGCAGTGACCCAGGGGGCGCTAGAGAGACCCAGTACTTC

V gene: TRBV7-2
J gene: TRBJ1-1
D gene: .
clone size: .
CDR3 protein: CASSLGRHAFF
CDR3 DNA: TGTGCCAGCAGCCTCGGTAGGCACGCTTTCTTT

V gene: TRBV7-2
J gene: TRBJ1-1
D gene: .
clone size: .
CDR3 protein: CATRGFTEAFF
CDR3 DNA: TGTGCCACCAGGGGTTTCACTGAAGCTTTCTTT

V gene: TRBV13
J gene: TRBJ2-7
D gene: .
clone size: .
CDR3 protein: CASSFGRTYEQYF
CDR3 DNA: TGTGCCAGCAGCTTCGGCAGGACCTACGAGCAGTACTTC

V gene: TRBV25-1
J gene: TRBJ1-1
D gene: .
clone size: .
CDR3 protein: CATFGDTEAFF
CDR3 DNA: TGTGCCACCTTCGGGGACACTGAAGCTTTCTTT

V gene: TRBV6-6
J gene: TRBJ1-3
D gene: TRBD1
clone size: few
CDR3 protein: CASRTGTGGSGNTIYF
CDR3 DNA: TGTGCCAGCAGAACCGGGACAGGGGGCTCTGGAAACACCATATATTTT

V gene: TRBV9
J gene: TRBJ1-2
D gene: .
clone size: .
CDR3 protein: CASSARNRDGYTF
CDR3 DNA: TGTGCCAGCAGCGCCAGGAACAGGGATGGCTACACCTTC